This entry lists 10 T cell receptor beta chains sequenced from one sample in a study of blood T cell repertoires in COVID-19. The protocol was immunoSEQ multiplex PCR, while the TCRdb copy is restricted to in-frame clones and leaves out a portion. The sample lists a few hundred thousand clones; 90% were seen once. Input material: PBMCs or T cells enriched from blood (not recorded which). These receptors all come from a young woman with acute COVID-19.

The J gene is TRBJ2-7, the V gene TRBV10-3, with 11 bases matching TRBD1. V shed 6 bases and J 7 bases; nucleotides not matched to a gene: 5. The CDR3 covers 13 residues. CDR1 is ENHRY and CDR2 is SYGVKD in the germline V gene. CDR3 sequence: CAISRDRGEEQYF. DNA of the CDR3: TGTGCCATCAGCCGGGACAGGGGGGAAGAGCAGTACTTC.

This chain joins TRBV5-1 and TRBJ1-3; D may be TRBD1 (5 bases). The length of the CDR3 is 15 residues. Germline V CDR1 and CDR2: SGHRS, YFSETQ. V lost 4 bases and J lost 2, with 13 bases in between. The CDR3 sequence: CASSRDGGAGNTIYF. The CDR3 bases are TGCGCCAGCAGCCGCGACGGGGGAGCTGGAAACACCATATATTTT.

The V and J genes are TRBV30 and TRBJ2-7; TRBD2 agrees at 9 bases. CDR1 and CDR2 from the germline V gene are GTSNPN and SVGIG (reference sequence). CDR3 length: 14 residues. Trimming cost V 3 bases and J 6 bases; bases outside gene matches: 9. The CDR3: CAWRRSGSSVEQYF. CDR3 coding DNA: TGTGCCTGGAGGCGTAGCGGGAGCTCCGTCGAGCAGTACTTC.

V is TRBV28 and J is TRBJ2-1, with a weak D call TRBD2 (5 bases). The ends were cut back, 6 bases at V and 3 bases at J, with 9 bases in the middle. The V gene's germline CDR1 is MDHEN and CDR2 SYDVKM. The CDR3 has 13 amino acids. The CDR3 bases are TGTGCCAGCAGCCTTAGCGACTACAATGAGCAGTTCTTC. This sequence encodes CASSLSDYNEQFF.

The gene calls are TRBV5-4 and TRBJ2-2, with D maybe TRBD2 (5 bases). Trimming left V 7 bases short and J 1 base short, with 14 bases between. This CDR3 contains 15 residues. Germline loops: CDR1 SGHNT, CDR2 YYREEE (reference sequence). CDR3 nucleotides: TGTGCCAGCTCCTTAACAGCGGTGAACACCGGGGAGCTGTTTTTT. This codes for CASSLTAVNTGELFF.

This clone was counted a few times. The rearrangement links TRBV10-3 to TRBJ1-5; the D gene is possibly TRBD1 (6 bases). Looked up from germline, CDR1 is ENHRY and CDR2 is SYGVKD. CDR3 length: 14 amino acids. Deletions cut 2 bases from V and 1 base from J, with 6 bases between. As DNA, the CDR3 is TGTGCCATCAGTGAGGGGACAAGCAATCAGCCCCAGCATTTT. It is translated as CAISEGTSNQPQHF.

This clone was found once. The chain has TRBV6-1 and TRBJ1-2; 8 bases agree with TRBD1. V lost 0 bases and J lost 5; bases outside the gene matches: 5. The CDR3 is 15 residues long. Germline V gene lookup returns CDR1 MNHNS and CDR2 SASEGT. CDR3 protein: CASSEAPGGWYGYTF. The CDR3 bases are TGTGCCAGCAGTGAAGCCCCAGGGGGCTGGTATGGCTACACCTTC.

The chain combines TRBV7-8 with TRBJ1-5; TRBD1 agrees at 10 bases. V gave up 1 base and J gave up 4 bases; unmatched junction bases: 4. The CDR3 has 16 amino acids. Germline CDR1 is SGHVS and CDR2 is FQNEAQ. The CDR3 DNA is TGTGCCAGCAGCTTAGGAGGACAGGGGGATAATCAGCCCCAGCATTTT. This translates into CASSLGGQGDNQPQHF.

The chain links TRBV24-1 to TRBJ1-4; TRBD1 aligns across 7 bases. The V and J ends lost 7 bases and 5 bases, in that order; junction bases with no gene match: 21. The germline gives CDR1 KGHDR, CDR2 SFDVKD. The CDR3 extends over 19 amino acids. The CDR3: CATSPSGFPGGQKNEKLFF. Here the CDR3 DNA reads TGTGCCACCAGCCCAAGTGGGTTCCCAGGGGGACAGAAGAATGAAAAACTGTTTTTT.

Regarding this clone: Other DNA sequences from this sample encode an identical CDR3 as well. CDR3 in amino acids: CASSTTGDYGYTF. CDR3 sequence (DNA): TGTGCCAGTAGTACAACAGGGGACTATGGCTACACCTTC. This chain joins TRBV19 and TRBJ1-2, with 7 bases identical to TRBD1. The trim removed 4 bases at V and 3 bases at J, leaving 2 bases unmatched. The CDR3 loop spans 13 amino acids. Germline V gene data show CDR1 as LNHDA and CDR2 as SQIVND (reference sequence).